This T cell receptor beta chain was sequenced in a study of cytomegalovirus exposure and HLA in healthy donors. Broader study findings: Because they were indistinguishable, some V segments, including TRBV6-2 and TRBV6-3, were excluded. The likely origin of a cluster of highly shared sequence variants was a sequencing artifact. HLA alleles showed associations with 16,951 TCR beta sequences in a later analysis, at a 0.05 false discovery rate. Among TCR sequences, most were rare, though some public TCRs appeared in many donors.

V lost 3 bases and J 3 bases, leaving 14 bases between the germline ends. The CDR3 extends over 16 amino acids. Germline V CDR1 and CDR2: ENHRY, SYGVKD. Remarks on this clone: Its antigen remains unknown.

This PCR relied on a set of 60 Vbeta primers and 13 Jbeta primers. Here immunoSEQ multiplex PCR was the method, and the copy in TCRdb shows in-frame clones only, minus some. The table has around 280,000 clones, 70% to 90% seen once; the top ten hold roughly 2.3%. The V gene is TRBV10-3, the J gene TRBJ2-2; maybe TRBD1 (6 bases). The receptor's source is a woman aged 18-30 years in good health and CMV-seronegative. Sequencing used PBMCs. The CDR3 spells CAISDRRTVYTGELFF. The CDR3 nucleotides read TGTGCCATCAGTGATAGAAGGACAGTCTACACCGGGGAGCTGTTTTTT.